This entry lists 17 T cell receptor beta chains sequenced from one sample in a study of shared clonotypes between healthy human individuals. The naive CD8 population came from CD45RO-negative cells selected for CCR7, without terminally differentiated effector memory CD45RA+ cells. Produced via immunoSEQ multiplex PCR; TCRdb's table is partial and in-frame only. The sample has approximately 720,000 clones, just over 90% seen once. Sequencing used naive CD8+ T cells sorted from blood. The source is a man aged 25-40 years in good health.

The J gene is TRBJ1-5, the V gene TRBV30; D uncertain. The V gene's germline CDR1 is GTSNPN and CDR2 SVGIG (reference sequence). The CDR3 consists of 21 residues. With 3 bases removed from V and 0 bases from J, the gap between germline ends came to 30 bases. The DNA for the CDR3 is TGTGCCTGGAGGGTTGTAATAGTCGGCCTAGGAGAGAGTTATAGCAATCAGCCCCAGCATTTT. Encoded protein: CAWRVVIVGLGESYSNQPQHF.

The chain combines TRBV5-6 with TRBJ1-1; D not certain. V was shortened by 4 bases and J by 7 bases, with 11 bases between the two germline ends. Germline values: CDR1 SGHDT, CDR2 YYEEEE. The CDR3 contains 12 residues. CDR3 sequence: CASSPTLGEAFF. The CDR3 DNA is TGTGCCAGCAGCCCGACTTTGGGTGAAGCTTTCTTT.

The rearrangement joins TRBV4-3 to TRBJ2-3; the D gene is possibly TRBD2 (5 bases). The V gene's germline CDR1 is LGHNA and CDR2 YSLEER. This CDR3 spans 15 amino acids. Trimming pared 1 base from V and 4 bases from J, leaving 12 bases between. Written as DNA, the CDR3 is TGCGCCAGCAGCCAAGCTAGTATCGGGGCAGATACGCAGTATTTT. This sequence encodes CASSQASIGADTQYF.

The rearrangement uses TRBV28 and TRBJ1-2; 10 positions match TRBD1. This CDR3 has 15 amino acids. The V segment lost 3 bases and the J segment 8 bases; nucleotides outside the gene matches: 9. Germline V gene data show CDR1 as MDHEN and CDR2 as SYDVKM. The CDR3, as DNA: TGTGCCAGCAGTTTGCAAGGGACAGGGGTAAGGGGCTACACCTTC. Its translation is CASSLQGTGVRGYTF.

This chain joins TRBV2 and TRBJ1-5; TRBD1 agrees at 10 bases. The CDR3 contains 16 residues. The germline gives CDR1 SNHLY, CDR2 FYNNEI. The V and J ends lost 1 base and 8 bases, in that order; junction bases with no gene match: 8. CDR3 DNA: TGTGCCAGCAGTGAAGGGGGACAGGGGTGGCTGAAGCCCCAGCATTTT. The encoded protein is CASSEGGQGWLKPQHF.

The chain recombines TRBV19 with TRBJ2-1, with 14 bases lining up with TRBD2. CDR1 is LNHDA, CDR2 SQIVND, per germline (reference sequence). The junction had 3 bases not matched to a gene; V was cut back by 3 bases and J by 8 bases. This CDR3 is 15 amino acids long. The DNA for the CDR3 is TGTGCCAGTAGTATGGGACTAGCGGGAGTGTATGAGCAGTTCTTC. It codes for CASSMGLAGVYEQFF.

This clone came up once. The CDR3 region is CASSPGQGGLATNEKLFF. CDR3 nucleotides: TGCGCCAGCAGCCCGGGACAGGGAGGACTTGCAACTAATGAAAAACTGTTTTTT. The chain employs TRBV5-1 and TRBJ1-4, with 9 positions matching TRBD1. The trim removed 4 bases at V and 0 bases at J, leaving 10 bases unmatched. CDR3 length: 18 residues. Germline V gene data show CDR1 as SGHRS and CDR2 as YFSETQ.

The chain employs TRBV7-2 and TRBJ2-3; D remains unclear. The CDR3 is 12 amino acids. The germline gives CDR1 SGHTA, CDR2 FQGNSA. The germline V and J ends were trimmed by 5 bases and 5 bases, with 8 bases remaining between them. The CDR3 region is CASSVYIDTQYF. In DNA, the CDR3 is TGTGCCAGCAGCGTTTACATAGATACGCAGTATTTT.

Worth noting for this clone: The junction and the germline gene differ at one end; a read error may be behind it. The V and J genes are TRBV29-1 and TRBJ2-7; 8 positions agree with TRBD2. The CDR3 extends over 13 amino acids. Looked up from germline, CDR1 is SQVTM and CDR2 is ANQGSEA. In DNA form, the CDR3 reads TGCAGCGTGGAAGCGGGAGAGGGCTACGAGCAGTACTTC. This encodes CSVEAGEGYEQYF.

The chain uses TRBV10-2 and TRBJ2-7; no firm D call. The CDR3 spans 13 residues. CDR1 is WSHSY and CDR2 is SAAADI in the germline V gene. The V end lost 3 bases, the J end lost 5 bases, and 11 bases lay between the germline ends. This CDR3 reads CASSEISSNEQYF. The CDR3 nucleotides read TGCGCCAGCAGTGAAATAAGTTCGAACGAGCAGTACTTC.

This sequence joins TRBV6-1 and TRBJ1-5; no clear D gene. The germline V and J ends were trimmed by 0 bases and 0 bases, with 9 bases remaining between them. Germline V lookup: CDR1 MNHNS, CDR2 SASEGT. This CDR3 region has 16 residues. The DNA for the CDR3 is TGTGCCAGCAGTGAAGCGCTTTCCCTTAGCAATCAGCCCCAGCATTTT. Residues: CASSEALSLSNQPQHF.

The V gene is TRBV28, the J gene TRBJ1-2; the match to TRBD1 covers 9 bases. V trimming: 4 bases; J trimming: 2 bases; junction bases outside the gene matches: 14. The CDR3 contains 18 residues. In germline, CDR1 is MDHEN, CDR2 SYDVKM. CDR3 in amino acids: CASSSTADRGLRNYGYTF. In DNA, the CDR3 is TGTGCCAGCAGTTCCACCGCGGACAGGGGACTGCGAAACTATGGCTACACCTTC.

The chain recombines TRBV10-3 with TRBJ2-7; D unresolved. The CDR3 contains 14 residues. Between the trimmed V and J ends, which lost 3 bases and 2 bases, there was a span of 11 bases. Germline-derived CDR1 and CDR2 are ENHRY and SYGVKD. The CDR3: CAISDVTGPYEQYF. The DNA of the CDR3 is TGTGCCATCAGTGATGTGACGGGCCCCTACGAGCAGTACTTC.

About this clone: Other DNA sequences from this sample encode an identical CDR3 as well. The chain uses TRBV7-6 and TRBJ2-7; D perhaps matches TRBD2 (6 bases). Germline CDR1 SGHVS, CDR2 FNYEAQ. V was pared by 5 bases and J by 2 bases, with 13 bases between. The CDR3 spans 14 residues. The CDR3 bases are TGTGCCAGCAGCCTCCGCGGGAACGCCTACGAGCAGTACTTC. Amino acids: CASSLRGNAYEQYF.

Remarks on this clone: The same CDR3 can be traced to other DNA sequences in this sample. J is TRBJ2-5 and V is TRBV29-1; 8 bases align to TRBD2. The CDR3 is 15 residues long. J was trimmed by 4 bases and V by 4 bases; bases with no gene match: 11. Germline V gene data show CDR1 as SQVTM and CDR2 as ANQGSEA. The CDR3, as DNA: TGCAGCGTTGGTGGGGCGGGAGGCGAGGGAGAGACCCAGTACTTC. Protein product: CSVGGAGGEGETQYF.

This clone was found once. V gene TRBV13 combines with J gene TRBJ1-2; unclear D gene. The CDR3 totals 12 residues. Germline CDR1 is PRHDT and CDR2 is FYEKMQ (reference sequence). V was shortened by 5 bases and J by 5 bases, with 9 bases between the two germline ends. The CDR3 DNA is TGTGCCAGCAGCCAGGCCCCGTATGGCTACACCTTC. Translated, it gives CASSQAPYGYTF.

V and J are TRBV4-3 and TRBJ2-7; D unresolved. The V gene lost 4 bases and the J gene lost 3 bases, with 10 bases spanning the gap. Germline V gene sequence: CDR1 LGHNA, CDR2 YSLEER. This CDR3 contains 13 residues. The CDR3 sequence: CASSPTMGYEQYF. DNA of the CDR3: TGCGCCAGCAGCCCCACCATGGGCTACGAGCAGTACTTC.